This TCR beta chain came from a study of tumor-infiltrating lymphocytes in primary liver carcinoma. The overall study: Productive TCRbeta read counts per sample ran from roughly 3.5 to 7 million and were similar across tissue types.

From roughly 20-30 mg of unsorted bulk tissue, DNA and RNA were co-extracted together. Patients carried chronic HBV infection without prior treatment. This clonotype was detected only once. The junction does not match germline at one end; this may be a read error. CDR1 SQVTM and CDR2 ANQGSEA come from the germline V gene. This CDR3 region has 13 residues. The input was approximately 500 ng total RNA; TCR beta cDNA was made from it with a constant-region primer. Slightly modified ARM-PCR served as the procedure for the TCR beta libraries. These libraries came from three rounds of nested multiplex PCR. For about 11 cycles apiece, the opening two PCR rounds ran with TRBV1-TRBV30 forward primers and a C-beta reverse primer. Using its own MiXCR run on the multiplex PCR reads, TCRdb lists one record per CDR3 protein. Of 25,000 to 35,000 distinct CDR3 sequences in the sample, roughly 78% were seen once.

The sequenced material came from liver tumor tissue from sampling region 3. Subset in this sample: tumor region T3, left-lateral pole. This sequence was found in a woman aged 25-40 years with primary liver carcinoma and hepatitis B virus infection. J is TRBJ2-1 and V is TRBV29-1; D ambiguous. CDR3 amino acids: CSVGSAGYNKQFF. The CDR3 region has the DNA TGCAGCGTTGGGTCAGCCGGCTACAATAAGCAGTTCTTT.